The 27 T cell receptor beta chains below come from one sample, sequenced in a study of T-cell memory formation after mild COVID-19. TCRdb used MiXCR to reprocess the 5' RACE reads, holding one entry per CDR3 protein. This table holds some 50,000 distinct CDR3 sequences, 9.5% to 15% found once. The specimen was PBMCs or a T cell subset sorted from them (not recorded which). These receptors were taken from a man aged 18 to 30 who had mild COVID-19 (a few samples of this study predate the infection). Cell type and time point are not known.

Only a few counts were recorded for this clonotype. The chain uses TRBV20-1 and TRBJ2-3; tentatively, D is TRBD1 (6 bases). The ends were cut back, 6 bases at V and 7 bases at J, with 14 bases in the middle. CDR3 length: 12 amino acids. In germline, CDR1 is DFQATT, CDR2 SNEGSKA (reference sequence). The CDR3 protein is CSAPADSYTQYF. CDR3 bases: TGCAGTGCCCCTGCGGACAGCTATACGCAGTATTTT.

The chain is built from TRBV28 and TRBJ2-1, with 10 bases that match TRBD1. V was clipped by 5 bases and J by 6 bases; unmatched bases: 7. The CDR3 consists of 15 residues. Germline V CDR1 and CDR2: MDHEN, SYDVKM. CDR3 coding DNA: TGTGCCAGCAGTCCCGGGACAGGGGACGCCAATGAGCAGTTCTTC. Residues: CASSPGTGDANEQFF.

The chain couples TRBV6-2 or TRBV6-3 to TRBJ2-2; 7 nucleotides align to TRBD1. The length of the CDR3 is 17 residues. V was clipped by 2 bases and J by 3 bases; unmatched bases: 9. Germline V gives CDR1 MNHEY, CDR2 SVGEGT. The CDR3 nucleotides are TGTGCCAGCAGTTACGGTGTGGGTCAGGGGGACACCGGGGAGCTGTTTTTT. Its protein product is CASSYGVGQGDTGELFF.

This clonotype has at least ten counts. A junction end diverges from the germline sequence, so it may reflect a read error. The gene calls are TRBV6-5 and TRBJ1-1, with a tentative D call TRBD1 (5 bases). The CDR3 totals 14 residues. Germline V gene lookup returns CDR1 MNHEY and CDR2 SVGAGI. The CDR3, as DNA: TGTGCCAGCAGTTCCCCGGGGGTGAAGACTGAAGCTTTCTTT. It yields the protein CASSSPGVKTEAFF.

This chain connects TRBV9 to TRBJ1-1; 8 bases map to TRBD1. Germline values: CDR1 SGDLS, CDR2 YYNGEE. The V and J ends lost 0 bases and 5 bases, in that order; junction bases with no gene match: 6. The CDR3 has 15 amino acids. Written as DNA, the CDR3 is TGTGCCAGCAGCGTAGATGGACAGGGAGGGACTGAAGCTTTCTTT. Translating it yields CASSVDGQGGTEAFF.

The chain recombines TRBV20-1 with TRBJ2-5; 9 bases are shared with TRBD2. Germline CDR1 reads DFQATT; CDR2 reads SNEGSKA (reference sequence). V was pared by 6 bases and J by 2 bases, with 10 bases of the junction left unmatched. The CDR3 spans 15 residues. The CDR3, as DNA: TGCAGTGCCCCTACTAGCGGGTCCGCTCAAGAGACCCAGTACTTC. Amino acids: CSAPTSGSAQETQYF.

In its sample, this clonotype was seen a few times. The genes are TRBV7-9 and TRBJ2-3, with unresolved D. The germline V gene encodes CDR1 SEHNR and CDR2 FQNEAQ (reference sequence). The V end was cut by 5 bases, the J end by 4 bases, with 7 bases between. This CDR3 spans 12 amino acids. CDR3 protein: CASSATSDTQYF. In DNA, the CDR3 is TGTGCCAGCAGCGCGACCTCAGATACGCAGTATTTT.

A few counts support this clonotype. The chain has TRBV15 and TRBJ1-5; 12 bases fit TRBD1. V shed 5 bases, J shed 3 bases, and the junction held 5 bases outside the gene matches. Germline V CDR1 and CDR2: LNHNV, YYDKDF (reference sequence). This CDR3 is 16 amino acids long. The CDR3 here is CATSGGTGGVNQPQHF. The CDR3 bases are TGTGCCACCAGCGGTGGGACAGGGGGCGTCAATCAGCCCCAGCATTTT.

The chain couples TRBV12-3 or TRBV12-4 to TRBJ1-2; D not certain. The V and J ends lost 5 bases and 8 bases respectively, with 9 bases between them. The CDR3 contains 11 residues. CDR3 amino acids: CASSLGEGYTF. The CDR3 DNA is TGTGCCAGCAGTCTCGGGGAAGGCTACACCTTC.

This chain connects TRBV27 to TRBJ1-5; tentatively, D is TRBD1 (5 bases). V was shortened by 0 bases and J by 4 bases, with 7 bases between the two germline ends. Germline V gives CDR1 MNHEY, CDR2 SMNVEV (reference sequence). The CDR3 runs 14 residues. This CDR3 reads CASSLSRQNQPQHF. Here the CDR3 DNA reads TGTGCCAGCAGTTTATCAAGACAGAATCAGCCCCAGCATTTT.

Only a few counts were recorded for this clonotype. The J gene is TRBJ2-7, the V gene TRBV6-5; D not certain. With 4 bases removed from V and 3 bases from J, the gap between germline ends came to 13 bases. The CDR3 consists of 14 residues. Germline CDR1 reads MNHEY; CDR2 reads SVGAGI. CDR3 sequence: CASSSTPPNYEQYF. In nucleotides, the CDR3 is TGTGCCAGCAGTTCGACCCCCCCCAACTACGAGCAGTACTTC.

V is TRBV5-6 and J is TRBJ2-5; the D is unclear. Per the germline V gene, CDR1 is SGHDT and CDR2 is YYEEEE. This CDR3 spans 14 amino acids. V was clipped by 2 bases and J by 5 bases, with 13 bases between them. The CDR3 here is CASSFPGWGETQYF. Here the CDR3 DNA reads TGTGCCAGCAGCTTTCCCGGGTGGGGTGAGACCCAGTACTTC. Looking up the rest from reference TRBV5-6 and TRBJ2-5 gives the full variable domain: DAGVTQSPTHLIKTRGQQVTLRCSPKSGHDTVSWYQQALGQGPQFIFQYYEEEERQRGNFPDRFSGHQFPNYSSELNVNALLLGDSALYLCASSFPGWGETQYFGPGTRLLVL.

The chain couples TRBV6-1 to TRBJ1-1; D uncertain. V was cut by 7 bases and J by 0 bases, with 12 bases left in between. The CDR3 has 14 amino acids. Germline CDR1 is MNHNS and CDR2 is SASEGT. CDR3 amino acids: CASTYWVMNTEAFF. CDR3 bases: TGTGCCAGCACCTATTGGGTGATGAACACTGAAGCTTTCTTT.

The CDR3 here is CSARPGQGTGNTIYF. CDR3 DNA: TGCAGTGCTAGACCGGGACAGGGAACGGGAAACACCATATATTTT. The chain combines TRBV20-1 with TRBJ1-3, with 9 bases aligning to TRBD1. V shed 2 bases and J 4 bases; nucleotides not matched to a gene: 6. There are 15 residues in the CDR3. Looked up from germline, CDR1 is DFQATT and CDR2 is SNEGSKA (reference sequence).

The rearrangement joins TRBV5-1 to TRBJ1-2; D is ambiguous. Trimming shortened V by 2 bases and J by 8 bases, and 10 bases separated the two germline ends. This CDR3 has 12 amino acids. Germline V gene data show CDR1 as SGHRS and CDR2 as YFSETQ. The DNA of the CDR3 is TGCGCCAGCAGCTTCCAGGAGGACGGCTACACCTTC. Translating gives CASSFQEDGYTF. Complete variable domain (other parts from reference TRBV5-1 and TRBJ1-2): KAGVTQTPRYLIKTRGQQVTLSCSPISGHRSVSWYQQTPGQGLQFLFEYFSETQRNKGNFPGRFSGRQFSNSRSEMNVSTLELGDSALYLCASSFQEDGYTFGSGTRLTVV.

The V call is TRBV5-5, the J call TRBJ1-5; TRBD1 might be the D (5 bases). The CDR3 totals 14 residues. Germline CDR1 reads SGHKS; CDR2 reads YYEKEE (reference sequence). V gave up 0 bases and J gave up 3 bases, with 7 bases separating them. CDR3 in DNA: TGTGCCAGCAGCTTGGTGGGGGACAATCAGCCCCAGCATTTT. Translated: CASSLVGDNQPQHF.

In its sample, this clonotype was seen many times. CDR3 sequence: CASSRTTGEGYEQYF. The CDR3 coding sequence is TGCGCCAGCAGCCGCACGACAGGGGAAGGCTACGAGCAGTACTTC. The rearrangement joins TRBV4-3 to TRBJ2-7, with 8 bases fitting TRBD1. Per germline, CDR1 LGHNA and CDR2 YSLEER. V was pared by 4 bases and J by 3 bases, with 8 bases of the junction left unmatched. CDR3 length: 15 residues.

In its sample, this clonotype was seen a few times. This chain joins TRBV24-1 and TRBJ1-2; D unclear. This CDR3 comprises 12 residues. V gave up 0 bases and J gave up 6 bases, with 4 bases separating them. Germline V CDR1 and CDR2: KGHDR, SFDVKD. The DNA of the CDR3 is TGTGCCACCAGTGATTTGACCCATGGCTACACCTTC. As protein: CATSDLTHGYTF.

This clonotype was seen more than once but under ten times. This chain links TRBV7-2 with TRBJ1-1; D unresolved. Trimming took 5 bases from V and 0 from J, leaving 7 bases between them. Germline loops: CDR1 SGHTA, CDR2 FQGNSA. This CDR3 is 13 amino acids long. This chain's CDR3 is CASSAALNTEAFF. The CDR3 DNA sequence: TGTGCCAGCAGCGCGGCCCTGAACACTGAAGCTTTCTTT. Complete variable domain (other parts from reference TRBV7-2 and TRBJ1-1): GAGVSQSPSNKVTEKGKDVELRCDPISGHTALYWYRQSLGQGLEFLIYFQGNSAPDKSGLPSDRFSAERTGGSVSTLTIQRTQQEDSAVYLCASSAALNTEAFFGQGTRLTVV.

This clonotype was counted ten times or more. The chain is built from TRBV4-3 and TRBJ2-5, with 8 positions matching TRBD2. Germline CDR1 and CDR2: LGHNA and YSLEER. The V and J ends lost 3 bases and 5 bases, in that order; junction bases with no gene match: 11. This CDR3 region has 16 residues. The CDR3 DNA is TGCGCCAGCAGCCAGAGTGTATTCACGGGAGGGGAGACCCAGTACTTC. This codes for CASSQSVFTGGETQYF.

This clonotype was seen repeatedly, ten times or more. The chain has TRBV20-1 and TRBJ1-1, with 8 bases matching TRBD1. V was pared by 3 bases and J by 1 base, with 7 bases of the junction left unmatched. CDR3 length: 15 amino acids. CDR1 is DFQATT and CDR2 is SNEGSKA in the germline V gene (reference sequence). In DNA form, the CDR3 reads TGCAGTGCTAGGCCCCGGACAGGGCCGAACACTGAAGCTTTCTTT. The encoded protein is CSARPRTGPNTEAFF.

V is TRBV7-9 and J is TRBJ2-3, with TRBD2 matching over 13 bases. Germline assignment: CDR1 SEHNR and CDR2 FQNEAQ (reference sequence). This CDR3 region has 16 residues. Trimming removed 4 bases from V and 7 bases from J; junction bases left unmatched: 8. The CDR3 DNA is TGTGCCAGCAGCTCTGGACTAGCGGGGGCCTTTAATACGCAGTATTTT. It translates to CASSSGLAGAFNTQYF.

This chain connects TRBV10-3 to TRBJ1-3, with D tentatively TRBD1 (5 bases). Germline CDR1 is ENHRY and CDR2 is SYGVKD. Trimming removed 1 base from V and 0 bases from J, with 16 bases in between. The CDR3 has 18 amino acids. Here the CDR3 reads CAISEWVAGQSSGNTIYF. The DNA for the CDR3 is TGTGCCATCAGTGAGTGGGTGGCGGGGCAGAGCTCTGGAAACACCATATATTTT.

This clonotype was detected ten times or more. V gene TRBV27 combines with J gene TRBJ2-3; possible D gene TRBD2, 6 bases. This CDR3 spans 13 amino acids. Germline V lookup: CDR1 MNHEY, CDR2 SMNVEV (reference sequence). V was cut by 10 bases and J by 2 bases, with 13 bases left in between. The CDR3 bases are TGTGCCACCGCGGGGAGAAACACAGATACGCAGTATTTT. Amino acid sequence: CATAGRNTDTQYF.

This clonotype was counted at least ten times. V gene TRBV20-1 combines with J gene TRBJ2-1; TRBD2 aligns across 14 bases. The length of the CDR3 is 17 residues. With 0 bases clipped from V and 6 bases from J, the junction kept 7 bases outside the gene matches. Germline loops: CDR1 DFQATT, CDR2 SNEGSKA (reference sequence). In DNA form, the CDR3 reads TGCAGTGCTAGAGATAGGGGACTAGCGGGGGCCCCCAATGAGCAGTTCTTC. Protein product: CSARDRGLAGAPNEQFF.

This clonotype was counted between two and nine times. The V gene is TRBV6-2 or TRBV6-3, the J gene TRBJ2-7, with D unclear. V gave up 2 bases and J gave up 3 bases, with 17 bases separating them. The CDR3 extends over 16 amino acids. CDR1 is MNHEY and CDR2 is SVGEGT in the germline V gene. CDR3: CASSYTSVGEYYEQYF. In DNA form, the CDR3 reads TGTGCCAGCAGTTACACGAGCGTCGGAGAGTACTACGAGCAGTACTTC.

This chain links TRBV12-3 or TRBV12-4 with TRBJ1-3, with D hard to call. The CDR3 extends over 14 amino acids. V was cut by 2 bases and J by 3 bases, with 8 bases left in between. Here the CDR3 reads CASSLLGNGNTIYF. CDR3 nucleotides: TGTGCCAGCAGTTTATTGGGCAATGGAAACACCATATATTTT.